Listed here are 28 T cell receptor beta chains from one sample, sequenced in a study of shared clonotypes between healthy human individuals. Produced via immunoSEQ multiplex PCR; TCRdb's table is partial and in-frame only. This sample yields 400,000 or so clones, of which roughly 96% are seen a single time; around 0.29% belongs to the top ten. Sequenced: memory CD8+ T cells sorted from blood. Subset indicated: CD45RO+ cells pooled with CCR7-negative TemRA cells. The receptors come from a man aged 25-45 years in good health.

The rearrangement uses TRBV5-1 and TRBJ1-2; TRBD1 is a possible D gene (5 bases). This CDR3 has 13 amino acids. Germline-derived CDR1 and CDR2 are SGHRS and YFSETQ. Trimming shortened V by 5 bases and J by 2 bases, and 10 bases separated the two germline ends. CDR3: CASSPDRNYGYTF. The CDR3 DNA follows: TGCGCCAGCAGTCCAGACAGAAACTATGGCTACACCTTC.

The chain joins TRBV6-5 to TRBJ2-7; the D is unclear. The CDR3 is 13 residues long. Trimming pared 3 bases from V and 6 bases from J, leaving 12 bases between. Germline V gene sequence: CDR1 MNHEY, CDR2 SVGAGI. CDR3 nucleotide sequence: TGTGCCAGCAGTTATTCGAATTCAGGCGAGCAGTACTTC. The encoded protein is CASSYSNSGEQYF.

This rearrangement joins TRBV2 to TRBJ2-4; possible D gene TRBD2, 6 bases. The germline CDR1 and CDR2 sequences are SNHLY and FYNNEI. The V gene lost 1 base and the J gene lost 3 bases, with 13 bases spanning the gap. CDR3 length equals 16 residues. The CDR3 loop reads CASSEEVGGVKNIQYF. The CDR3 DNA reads TGTGCCAGCAGTGAAGAGGTGGGAGGCGTCAAAAACATTCAGTACTTC.

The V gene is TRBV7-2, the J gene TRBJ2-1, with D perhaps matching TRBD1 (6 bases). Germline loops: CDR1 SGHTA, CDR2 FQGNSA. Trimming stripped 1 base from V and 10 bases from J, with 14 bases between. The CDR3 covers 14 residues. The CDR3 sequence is CASSLDIGGREQFF. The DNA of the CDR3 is TGTGCCAGCAGCTTAGATATTGGGGGCCGGGAGCAGTTCTTC.

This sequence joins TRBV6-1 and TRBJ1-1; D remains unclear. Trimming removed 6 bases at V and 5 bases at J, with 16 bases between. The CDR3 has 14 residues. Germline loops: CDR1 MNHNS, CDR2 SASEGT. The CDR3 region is CASRWGWILTEAFF. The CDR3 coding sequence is TGTGCCAGCAGGTGGGGTTGGATCTTAACTGAAGCTTTCTTT.

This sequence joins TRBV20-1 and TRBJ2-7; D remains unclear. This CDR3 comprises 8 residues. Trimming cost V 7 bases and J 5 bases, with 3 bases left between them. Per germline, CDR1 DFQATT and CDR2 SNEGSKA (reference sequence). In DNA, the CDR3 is TGCAGTGTCGACGAGCAGTACTTC. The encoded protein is CSVDEQYF.

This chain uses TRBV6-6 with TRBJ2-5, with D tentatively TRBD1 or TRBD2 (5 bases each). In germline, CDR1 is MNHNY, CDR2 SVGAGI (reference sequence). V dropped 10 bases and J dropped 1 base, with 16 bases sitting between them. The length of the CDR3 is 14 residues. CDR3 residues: CATKEGNLQETQYF. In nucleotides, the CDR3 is TGTGCCACCAAAGAGGGGAACCTCCAAGAGACCCAGTACTTC.

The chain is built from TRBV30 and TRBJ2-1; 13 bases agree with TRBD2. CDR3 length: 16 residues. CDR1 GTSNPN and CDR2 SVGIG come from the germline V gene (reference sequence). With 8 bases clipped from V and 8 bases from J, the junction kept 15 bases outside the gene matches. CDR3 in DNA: TGTGCCCTAATGAAGACGTGGACTAGCGGGAGACATGAGCAGTTCTTC. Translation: CALMKTWTSGRHEQFF. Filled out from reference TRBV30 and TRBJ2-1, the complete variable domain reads SQTIHQWPATLVQPVGSPLSLECTVEGTSNPNLYWYRQAAGRGLQLLFYSVGIGQISSEVPQNLSASRPQDRQFILSSKKLLLSDSGFYLCALMKTWTSGRHEQFFGPGTRLTVL.

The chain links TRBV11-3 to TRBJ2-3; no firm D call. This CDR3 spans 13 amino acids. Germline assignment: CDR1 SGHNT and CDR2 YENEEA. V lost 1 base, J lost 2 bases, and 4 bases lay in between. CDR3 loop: CASSLVATDTQYF. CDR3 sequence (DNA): TGTGCCAGCAGCTTAGTGGCCACAGATACGCAGTATTTT.

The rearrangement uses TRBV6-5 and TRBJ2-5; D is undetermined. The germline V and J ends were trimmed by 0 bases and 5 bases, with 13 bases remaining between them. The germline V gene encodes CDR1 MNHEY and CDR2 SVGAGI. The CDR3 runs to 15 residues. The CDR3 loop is CASSYSSIQGETQYF. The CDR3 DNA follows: TGTGCCAGCAGTTACTCGTCTATCCAAGGGGAGACCCAGTACTTC.

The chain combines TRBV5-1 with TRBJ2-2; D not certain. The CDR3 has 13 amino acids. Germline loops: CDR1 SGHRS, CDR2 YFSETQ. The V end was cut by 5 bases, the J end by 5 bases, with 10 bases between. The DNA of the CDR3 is TGCGCCAGCAGTTATCGTGGGACCGGGGAGCTGTTTTTT. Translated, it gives CASSYRGTGELFF. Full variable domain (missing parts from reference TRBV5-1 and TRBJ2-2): KAGVTQTPRYLIKTRGQQVTLSCSPISGHRSVSWYQQTPGQGLQFLFEYFSETQRNKGNFPGRFSGRQFSNSRSEMNVSTLELGDSALYLCASSYRGTGELFFGEGSRLTVL.

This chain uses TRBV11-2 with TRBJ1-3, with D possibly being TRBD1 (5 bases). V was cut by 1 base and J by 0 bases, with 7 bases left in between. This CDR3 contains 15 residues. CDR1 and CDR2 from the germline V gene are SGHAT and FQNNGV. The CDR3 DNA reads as TGTGCCAGCAGCTTAGCTGGGGGCTCTGGAAACACCATATATTTT. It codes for CASSLAGGSGNTIYF.

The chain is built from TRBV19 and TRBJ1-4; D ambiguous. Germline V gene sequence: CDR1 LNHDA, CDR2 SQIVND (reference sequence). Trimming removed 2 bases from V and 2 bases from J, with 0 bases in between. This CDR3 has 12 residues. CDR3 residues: CASSITNEKLFF. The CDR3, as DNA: TGTGCCAGTAGTATAACTAATGAAAAACTGTTTTTT.

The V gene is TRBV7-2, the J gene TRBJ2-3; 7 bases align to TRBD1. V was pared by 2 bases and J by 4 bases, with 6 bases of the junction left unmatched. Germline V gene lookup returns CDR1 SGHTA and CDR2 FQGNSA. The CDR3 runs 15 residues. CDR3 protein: CASSLWGTESDTQYF. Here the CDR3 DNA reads TGTGCCAGCAGCTTATGGGGGACAGAGTCAGATACGCAGTATTTT.

CDR3 sequence reads: CASSWEEPDQDRGTDTQYF. For the CDR3, the DNA is TGTGCCAGCAGCTGGGAAGAGCCCGACCAGGACAGGGGAACAGATACGCAGTATTTT. The chain employs TRBV21-1 and TRBJ2-3; the listed D gene, TRBD1, was not tested against the DNA. TRBV21-1 has pseudogene status. The CDR3 totals 19 residues.

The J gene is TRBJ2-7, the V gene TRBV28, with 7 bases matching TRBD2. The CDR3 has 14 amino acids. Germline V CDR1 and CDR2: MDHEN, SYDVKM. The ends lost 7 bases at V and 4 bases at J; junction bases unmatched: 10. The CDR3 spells CASKPASGRYEQYF. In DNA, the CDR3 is TGTGCCAGCAAGCCGGCTAGCGGAAGATACGAGCAGTACTTC.

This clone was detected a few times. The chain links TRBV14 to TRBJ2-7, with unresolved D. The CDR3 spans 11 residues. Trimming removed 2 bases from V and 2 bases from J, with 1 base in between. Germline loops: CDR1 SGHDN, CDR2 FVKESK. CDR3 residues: CASSQTYEQYF. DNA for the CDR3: TGTGCCAGCAGCCAAACCTACGAGCAGTACTTC. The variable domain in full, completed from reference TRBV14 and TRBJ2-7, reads EAGVTQFPSHSVIEKGQTVTLRCDPISGHDNLYWYRRVMGKEIKFLLHFVKESKQDESGMPNNRFLAERTGGTYSTLKVQPAELEDSGVYFCASSQTYEQYFGPGTRLTVT.

The CDR3 nucleotides read TGTGCCAGCAGCGTGCAAAGCGGGAGGGCCTCCGGGGAGCTGTTTTTT. Translating gives CASSVQSGRASGELFF. The genes are TRBV9 and TRBJ2-2; 10 bases agree with TRBD2. The CDR3 runs to 16 residues. CDR1 and CDR2 from the germline V gene are SGDLS and YYNGEE. The J segment lost 6 bases and the V segment lost 2 bases, leaving 7 bases of the junction unmatched.

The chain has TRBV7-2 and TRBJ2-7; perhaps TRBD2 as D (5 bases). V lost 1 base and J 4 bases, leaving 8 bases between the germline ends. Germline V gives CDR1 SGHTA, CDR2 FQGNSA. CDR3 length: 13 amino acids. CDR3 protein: CASSLEGGYEQYF. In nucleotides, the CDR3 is TGTGCCAGCAGCTTAGAGGGCGGGTACGAGCAGTACTTC.

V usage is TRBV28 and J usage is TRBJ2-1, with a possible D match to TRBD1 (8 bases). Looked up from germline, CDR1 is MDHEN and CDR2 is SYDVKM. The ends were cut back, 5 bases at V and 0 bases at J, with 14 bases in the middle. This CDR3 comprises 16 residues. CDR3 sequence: CASSPYRGGSYNEQFF. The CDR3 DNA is TGTGCCAGCAGTCCATACAGGGGGGGCTCCTACAATGAGCAGTTCTTC.

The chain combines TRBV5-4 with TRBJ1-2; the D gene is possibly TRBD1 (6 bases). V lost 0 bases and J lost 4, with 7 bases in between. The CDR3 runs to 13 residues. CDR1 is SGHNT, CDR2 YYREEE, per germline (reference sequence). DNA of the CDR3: TGTGCCAGCAGCTTGGGAGGGGGCTATGGCTACACCTTC. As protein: CASSLGGGYGYTF.

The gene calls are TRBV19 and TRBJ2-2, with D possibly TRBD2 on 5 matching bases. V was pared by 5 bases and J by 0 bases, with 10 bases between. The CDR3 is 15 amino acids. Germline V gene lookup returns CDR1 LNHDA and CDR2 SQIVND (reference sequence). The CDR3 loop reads CASSRTGANTGELFF. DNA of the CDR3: TGTGCCAGTAGTCGTACCGGGGCGAACACCGGGGAGCTGTTTTTT.

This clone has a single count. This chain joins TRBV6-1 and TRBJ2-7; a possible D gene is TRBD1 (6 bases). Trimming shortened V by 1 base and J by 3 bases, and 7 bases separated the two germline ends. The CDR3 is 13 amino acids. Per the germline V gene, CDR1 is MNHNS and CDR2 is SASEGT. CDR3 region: CASSEVGHYEQYF. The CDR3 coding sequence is TGTGCCAGCAGTGAAGTGGGACACTACGAGCAGTACTTC.

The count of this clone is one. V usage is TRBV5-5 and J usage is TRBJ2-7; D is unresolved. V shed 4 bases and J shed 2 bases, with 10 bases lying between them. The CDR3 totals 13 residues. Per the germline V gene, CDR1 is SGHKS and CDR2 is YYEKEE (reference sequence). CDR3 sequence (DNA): TGTGCCAGCAGCCACCCACAAACCTACGAGCAGTACTTC. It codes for CASSHPQTYEQYF.

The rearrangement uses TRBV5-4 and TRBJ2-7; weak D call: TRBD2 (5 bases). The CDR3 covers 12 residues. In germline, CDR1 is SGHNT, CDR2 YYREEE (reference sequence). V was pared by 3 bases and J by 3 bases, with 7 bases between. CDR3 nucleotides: TGTGCCAGCAGCTCAAGCGGCTACGAGCAGTACTTC. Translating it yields CASSSSGYEQYF.

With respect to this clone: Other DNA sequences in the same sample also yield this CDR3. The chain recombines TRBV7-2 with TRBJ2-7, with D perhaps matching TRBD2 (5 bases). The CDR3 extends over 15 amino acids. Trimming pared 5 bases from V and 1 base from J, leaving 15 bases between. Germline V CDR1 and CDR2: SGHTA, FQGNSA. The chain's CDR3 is CASSDGLWASYEQYF. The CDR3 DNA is TGTGCCAGCAGCGATGGACTTTGGGCTTCCTACGAGCAGTACTTC.

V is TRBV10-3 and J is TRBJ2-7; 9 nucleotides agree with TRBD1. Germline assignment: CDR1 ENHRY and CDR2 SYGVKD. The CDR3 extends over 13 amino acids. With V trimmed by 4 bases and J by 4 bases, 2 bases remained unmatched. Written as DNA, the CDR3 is TGTGCCATCAGTGGACAGGGGGGTTACGAGCAGTACTTC. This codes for CAISGQGGYEQYF.

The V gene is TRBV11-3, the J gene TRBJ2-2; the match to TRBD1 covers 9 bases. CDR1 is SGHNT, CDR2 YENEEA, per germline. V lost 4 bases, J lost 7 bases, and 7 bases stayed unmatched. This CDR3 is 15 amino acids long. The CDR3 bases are TGTGCCAGCAGCTCGCCGGGACAGGGAGACGGGGAGCTGTTTTTT. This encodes CASSSPGQGDGELFF.